These 9 T cell receptor beta chains came from one sample sequenced in a study of identical twins. TCRdb redid the calling of the 5' RACE reads with MiXCR, one entry per CDR3 protein. The data contain 400,000 to 550,000 distinct CDR3 sequences, roughly a fifth of them singletons. The data were also submitted as part of a second study, on T cells expressing NK-cell markers.

The sample comprised CD4+ T cells sorted from blood. These receptors originate from a woman aged 18-29 years in good health.

This clonotype was recorded a few times. The chain recombines TRBV12-3 or TRBV12-4 with TRBJ2-7, with TRBD2 identical over 9 bases. The CDR3 covers 12 residues. V lost 9 bases to trimming and J lost 2 bases; unmatched junction nucleotides: 2. CDR3 coding DNA: TGTGCCAGTGGCGGGAGGGCCTACGAGCAGTACTTC. This sequence encodes CASGGRAYEQYF.

The chain employs TRBV6-6 and TRBJ2-7; D is unresolved. The CDR3 spans 12 residues. Trimming took 4 bases from V and 7 from J, leaving 11 bases between them. Germline assignment: CDR1 MNHNY and CDR2 SVGAGI (reference sequence). The CDR3 sequence: CASSSTMSEQYF. Here the CDR3 DNA reads TGTGCCAGCAGTTCGACCATGAGTGAGCAGTACTTC.

This clonotype was detected a few times. The chain has TRBV5-1 and TRBJ1-1; D perhaps matches TRBD1 (5 bases). Germline CDR1 and CDR2: SGHRS and YFSETQ. V shed 4 bases and J shed 2 bases, with 15 bases lying between them. This CDR3 contains 15 residues. CDR3 in DNA: TGCGCCAGCAGCCCTACCGGGACGGTAAACACTGAAGCTTTCTTT. Translated: CASSPTGTVNTEAFF.

The CDR3 loop is CASSPPGGMNTEAFF. CDR3 sequence (DNA): TGTGCCAGCTCACCGCCGGGAGGGATGAACACTGAAGCTTTCTTT. The V and J genes are TRBV18 and TRBJ1-1; D call uncertain. Trimming stripped 3 bases from V and 0 bases from J, with 11 bases between. CDR3 length: 15 amino acids. Germline CDR1 KGHSH, CDR2 LQKENI.

This sequence joins TRBV5-1 and TRBJ2-3, with TRBD2 matching over 14 bases. V lost 1 base, J lost 4 bases, and 8 bases stayed unmatched. Germline lookup yields CDR1 SGHRS and CDR2 YFSETQ. The CDR3 contains 18 residues. CDR3 in DNA: TGCGCCAGCAGCTTGCTAGGACTAGCGGGGGGACGGGCAGATACGCAGTATTTT. Encoded protein: CASSLLGLAGGRADTQYF.

This clonotype turned up a few times. J is TRBJ2-5 and V is TRBV10-1, with D possibly matching TRBD2 (7 bases). Germline CDR1 WNHNN, CDR2 SYGVQD (reference sequence). The CDR3 is made up of 14 amino acids. Trimming removed 6 bases at V and 2 bases at J, with 13 bases between. The CDR3 here is CASSEGGTQETQYF. CDR3 nucleotide sequence: TGCGCCAGCAGCGAGGGGGGGACTCAAGAGACCCAGTACTTC.

This clonotype was found a few times. V usage is TRBV20-1 and J usage is TRBJ2-7, with TRBD1 identical over 8 bases. The CDR3 extends over 15 amino acids. The V gene's germline CDR1 is DFQATT and CDR2 SNEGSKA (reference sequence). Trimming cost V 3 bases and J 1 base; bases outside gene matches: 8. As DNA, the CDR3 is TGCAGTGCTAGTGGGGGACAGGCAGTATCCTACGAGCAGTACTTC. Its translation: CSASGGQAVSYEQYF.

This rearrangement joins TRBV9 to TRBJ2-5, with 7 bases identical to TRBD2. This CDR3 spans 16 amino acids. Looked up from germline, CDR1 is SGDLS and CDR2 is YYNGEE. Trimming removed 0 bases from V and 7 bases from J; junction bases left unmatched: 12. The CDR3 loop reads CASSVGRGRGDGTQYF. The CDR3 nucleotides are TGTGCCAGCAGCGTAGGTCGCGGGAGAGGAGATGGGACCCAGTACTTC.

The rearrangement links TRBV2 to TRBJ1-5, with no clear D. The CDR3 sequence is 13 residues long. Germline V lookup: CDR1 SNHLY, CDR2 FYNNEI. Trimming pared 6 bases from V and 2 bases from J, leaving 8 bases between. Here the CDR3 reads CASRDGRNQPQHF. The CDR3 DNA reads as TGTGCCAGCAGGGACGGTCGCAATCAGCCCCAGCATTTT.